This section outlines one T cell receptor (beta chain) sequence together with its context. This entry is derived from a study of blood T cell repertoires in COVID-19. Some clones are missing from TCRdb's copy, which holds only in-frame ones; the method was immunoSEQ multiplex PCR. The profile shows 200,000 to 300,000 clones, 80% to 85% of them singletons. The CDR3 has 14 amino acids. The V and J ends lost 7 bases and 4 bases respectively, with 14 bases between them. CDR1 is MDHEN, CDR2 SYDVKM, per germline. This clonotype was obtained from a man between 60 and 75 years old with acute or convalescent COVID-19. The chain combines TRBV28 with TRBJ2-1, with D maybe TRBD1 (5 bases). The sample consisted of peripheral blood. This CDR3 reads CASTTADRYNEQFF. CDR3 DNA: TGTGCCAGCACTACCGCCGACAGATACAATGAGCAGTTCTTC. Based on the CDR3 plus reference TRBV28 and TRBJ2-1, the full variable domain is DVKVTQSSRYLVKRTGEKVFLECVQDMDHENMFWYRQDPGLGLRLIYFSYDVKMKEKGDIPEGYSVSREKKERFSLILESASTNQTSMYLCASTTADRYNEQFFGPGTRLTVL.